This entry describes one TCR beta chain. As yet, its antigen is unknown. The sample belongs to a study of T cell repertoires in cytomegalovirus infection. Study-level background: Both CMV infection and a matching HLA type were indicated by public TCR beta signatures.

TCRdb called the reads again in MiXCR, with one record for every CDR3 protein. This table holds 450,000 to 650,000 distinct CDR3 sequences, 26% found once. Overall study results and limits: Ex vivo, HLA-C-restricted CMV-specific TCR beta clonotypes prevailed over the rest of the response. Accumulated public TCR beta family frequency recognized individuals carrying CMV together with the relevant HLA.

This clonotype was sampled from a human donor in good health (CMV status not recorded). Some clones in this sample may be carry-over from other donors' samples. The sequenced sample was PBMCs.

The CDR3 DNA reads as TGTGCCAGCAGCCGCCTCACGGGACTTGGCACCGGGGAGCTGTTTTTT. Translating it yields CASSRLTGLGTGELFF. The chain is built from TRBV12-3 or TRBV12-4 and TRBJ2-2; possible D gene TRBD2, 6 bases. The CDR3 has 16 amino acids. Trimming stripped 6 bases from V and 4 bases from J, with 18 bases between.